This TCR beta chain was found in a study of post-analysis software for immune sequencing data. Whole-study results and caveats: Included in a set of roughly five TRBV segments more frequent in patients than controls were TRBV5-6, TRBV5-1 and TRBV20-1.

Unique-molecular-identifier-tagged TCR beta cDNA libraries were used. Each batch of roughly 1 to 11 million T cells produced 450,000 to 500,000 cDNA molecules. TCRdb used MiXCR to reprocess the PCR reads, holding one entry per CDR3 protein. This sample has about 540,000 distinct CDR3 sequences, with roughly 34% found just once. This CDR3 contains 13 residues. CDR1 DFQATT and CDR2 SNEGSKA come from the germline V gene (reference sequence). Trimming left V 3 bases short and J 1 base short, with 7 bases between. As for this clonotype: Antigen: not known.

The sequencing input was blood. The V call is TRBV20-1, the J call TRBJ2-4; D possibly matches TRBD1 or TRBD2 (5 bases each). This TCR derives from a girl aged 2-17 years with multiple sclerosis. The CDR3 DNA sequence: TGCAGTGCTAGTTGGGACGCCAAAAACATTCAGTACTTC. Its translation: CSASWDAKNIQYF.